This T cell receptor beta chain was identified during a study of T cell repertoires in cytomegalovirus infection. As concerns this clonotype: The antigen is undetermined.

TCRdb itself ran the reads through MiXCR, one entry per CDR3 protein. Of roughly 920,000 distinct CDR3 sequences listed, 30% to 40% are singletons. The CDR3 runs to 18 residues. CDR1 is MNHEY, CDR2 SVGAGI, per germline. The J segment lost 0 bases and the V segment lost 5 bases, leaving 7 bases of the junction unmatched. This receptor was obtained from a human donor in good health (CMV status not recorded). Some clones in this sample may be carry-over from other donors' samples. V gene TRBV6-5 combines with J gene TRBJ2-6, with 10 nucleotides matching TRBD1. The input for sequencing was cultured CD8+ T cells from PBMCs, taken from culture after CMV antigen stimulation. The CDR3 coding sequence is TGTGCCAGCAGTAGCCGGGACAGGGGAATCTCTGGGGCCAACGTCCTGACTTTC. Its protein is CASSSRDRGISGANVLTF.